A selection of T cell receptor beta chains follows, all from one sample in a study of T cell repertoires in cytomegalovirus infection. These TCRs are of unknown antigen specificity. One entry per CDR3 protein, called by TCRdb with MiXCR from the reads. This table holds about 770,000 distinct CDR3 sequences, under 35% found once. Sequenced here: cultured CD8+ T cells from PBMCs, sampled from culture after CMV antigen stimulation. These receptors came from a human donor in good health (CMV status not recorded). Some clones in this sample may be carry-over from other donors' samples. The CDR3 runs from the conserved cysteine through the conserved F or W. Only part of the rows carry a size: once, few, many, or a class if the clone is expanded.

v_call cdr3_length clone_size cdr3_aa
TRBV27 14 few CASRTVGRDETQYF
TRBV20-1 17 . CSARRFLSDRGHYGYTF
TRBV6-2/TRBV6-3 18 few CASSPVDRGLALTDTQYF
TRBV7-9 11 few CASSKAYEQYF
TRBV7-6 16 many CASSLDWGQPGEKLFF
TRBV2 16 once CASKGGTSGVTDTQYF
TRBV7-2 16 few CASSQGGTDPAGELFF
TRBV28 18 many CASSLPPLSDMTGNEQFF
TRBV6-1 14 many CASSDEEGTDTQYF
TRBV7-3 14 few CASSLIRRTGELFF
TRBV7-9 12 many CASSLGGAGAFF
TRBV6-5 13 . CASSSIHQETQYF